Sequencing of this T cell receptor beta chain was carried out in a study of prognosis after radiotherapy for stage I lung cancer (dated by TCRdb to the early 2020s). Background for the entire study: Between April 2018 and early 2019, roughly 18 patients with stage I NSCLC were enrolled in Nanjing, China. In every patient, SBRT was given without any concurrent therapy. Newly diagnosed primary stage I lung tumors occurred in 13 to 15 patients, and oligometastatic NSCLC after surgical resection of the primary tumor occurred in four or five. The study sequenced approximately 40 blood samples from roughly 20 patients, one before and one after SBRT per patient. Squamous cell carcinoma histology was identified in six to eight patients, and adenocarcinoma histology was identified in fewer than 15 patients. About 20% of the 19 patients developed distant metastases after SBRT, at a median of roughly seven months; the other 15 showed no significant progression. The study profiled peripheral blood TCR beta repertoires from stage I NSCLC patients before and after stereotactic body radiotherapy and related them to distant failure. Using image-guided IMRT or VMAT, SBRT was delivered in 3 to 5 fractions at a biologically effective dose of at least 100 Gy. All patients were considered medically inoperable, owing to comorbidities in roughly 11 and refusal of surgery in about seven. Ages in the cohort of about a dozen men and 6 women ranged from roughly 53 to 84 years, with a median of 74. Study-level results and caveats: TRBV and TRBJ usage frequencies reportedly varied with metastasis status, involving two V genes at baseline and several V and two J genes after SBRT. No adjustment for multiple comparisons was applied to any of the reported P values. Limitations of the study included a small cohort and short follow-up, and the study findings need independent validation. Whether the expanded TCR clones were tumor-specific was not determined. Post-SBRT Shannon entropy and its change from baseline were lower in patients who developed distant metastases; baseline Shannon entropy was not associated with metastases. After SBRT, the number of unique TCR clones decreased (median about 9,100 before versus several thousand after; Wilcoxon paired P=0.011).

There are 14 amino acids in the CDR3, from cysteine to phenylalanine inclusive. The kept DNA is CDR3 alone, 42 bases in frame from the first base. From V the trimming removes 4 bases and from J it removes 3 bases, while the gene matches leave 0 bases of the junction unaccounted for. From a lookup of the germline V gene (reference sequence), CDR1 and CDR2 are LNHDA and SQIVND. Concerning this clonotype itself: What this receptor recognizes is not known. No clone much larger than this one lies a single base away; base qualities are absent.

Two rounds of multiplex PCR on genomic DNA were used to amplify the TCR beta CDR3 region. The first PCR round used primers specific to each TRBV and TRBJ gene, with sequences filed in Chinese patent CN105087789A. Universal primers were used in the second PCR round. The Roche High Pure PCR Template Preparation Kit was used to extract genomic DNA from frozen PBMCs. An Illumina HiSeq 3000 was used to sequence the libraries paired-end with 151 bp reads. The paper's processing steps were these. CutAdapt was used to discard raw reads that did not contain the multiplex PCR primer sequences. High-quality paired reads were merged into contigs with PEAR. By aligning each contig to reference sequences, MiXCR assigned the TRB V, D and J gene segments to that contig. To remove sequencing errors, CDR3 sequences were clustered according to base quality and sequence similarity. Diversity was calculated as Shannon entropy divided by the natural log of the number of productive TCR sequences. Clonality was defined as one minus Shannon entropy divided by the natural log of the number of unique clonotypes. Using the Youden index from ROC curves, the researchers picked the repertoire-metric cut-offs for progression-free survival, and all analyses were carried out in R 3.5.3. TCRdb passed the public sequencing reads through fastp at Q25 and MiXCR, retaining productive beta sequences. Rows matching on CDR3 protein sequence are summarized as one entry with the most common DNA and genes. The V and J calls shown here were made by TCRdb, not taken from the authors' results. The sample records 25,000 to 35,000 distinct CDR3 sequences, around 45% of which are singletons. In total, the top ten clones hold under 15% of the sample.

All patients had node-negative disease on CT and PET/CT, and none had a history of other malignancies or had previously received chemotherapy or radiotherapy. About 6.3 milliliters of peripheral venous blood were drawn into EDTA tubes at each of two time points. Ficoll-Paque Plus density-gradient centrifugation was used to isolate PBMCs. Immediately after collection, samples were stored at -80 degrees C until analysis. The source material was PBMCs, sampled before or after stereotactic body radiation therapy (not recorded which). This chain joins TRBV19 to TRBJ2-7, with 13 bases matching TRBD2. This receptor was identified in a donor over 45 with non-small cell lung cancer. The nucleotide sequence reads as follows: TGTGCCAGTAGTAGGACTAGCGGGAGCTACGAGCAGTACTTC. Its translation is CASSRTSGSYEQYF.